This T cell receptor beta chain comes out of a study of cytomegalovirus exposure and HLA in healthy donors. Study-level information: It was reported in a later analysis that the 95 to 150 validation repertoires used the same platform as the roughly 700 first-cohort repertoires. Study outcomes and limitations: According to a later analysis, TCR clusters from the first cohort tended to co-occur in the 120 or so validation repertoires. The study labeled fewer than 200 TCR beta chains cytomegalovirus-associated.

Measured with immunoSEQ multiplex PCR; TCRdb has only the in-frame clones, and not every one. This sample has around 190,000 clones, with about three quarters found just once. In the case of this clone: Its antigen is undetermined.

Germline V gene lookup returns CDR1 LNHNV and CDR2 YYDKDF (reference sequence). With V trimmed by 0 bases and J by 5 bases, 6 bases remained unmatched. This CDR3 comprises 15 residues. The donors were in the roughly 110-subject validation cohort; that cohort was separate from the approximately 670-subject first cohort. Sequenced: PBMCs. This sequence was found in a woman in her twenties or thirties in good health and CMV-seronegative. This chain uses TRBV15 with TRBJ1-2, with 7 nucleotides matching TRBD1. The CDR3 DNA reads TGTGCCACCAGCAGAGATCCCGGGACAGCTTATGGCTACACCTTC. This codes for CATSRDPGTAYGYTF.